The text below deals with one TCR beta chain. This clone's antigen is unknown. Base qualities were left out, and no much larger clone turns up one base away. According to the germline V gene, CDR1 reads ENHRY and CDR2 reads SYGVKD. V is clipped by 10 bases and J by 8 bases, and the sequence between their germline boundaries is 17 bases long. Taken from cysteine to phenylalanine, the CDR3 has 13 residues. Only the CDR3 portion is preserved as DNA: 39 bases, with reading frame beginning at the first base. Participants in the prospective study were enrolled through a virtual design, were aged roughly 18 to 90 years, and lived in about two dozen United States geographic areas. Cohort assignment in the prospective study relied on participant-reported clinical history from a screening survey and a study questionnaire. Mobile phlebotomists in the prospective study collected whole blood, serum and a nasopharyngeal or oropharyngeal swab from every participant. Additional blood draws and questionnaires over an approximately two-month period could optionally be provided by prospective study participants. Prospective study blood samples were shipped either frozen or at room temperature before DNA extraction.

TCRbeta CDR3 regions were amplified from genomic DNA by means of the immunoSEQ Assay, a bias-controlled multiplex PCR. The original methods were these. The number of nucleated cells in each sample was estimated from the amplification of reference gene primers within the assay. Sequence reads were collapsed and filtered to measure the absolute abundance of every unique TCRbeta CDR3 rearrangement. For each sample, productive Simpson clonality was calculated by taking the square root of Simpson's diversity index across productive rearrangements. TCRdb obtained this table from immuneACCESS and retained in-frame rearrangements with V and J assigned. These tables miss some clones; where compared with another copy, unresolved V genes account for less than half of the shortfall, and the remainder is unexplained. The V and J calls and clone size come from that table; D and trimming were worked out from the DNA. The sample records about 200,000 clones, approximately 85% of which are singletons. The ten largest clones capture 5% to 7% of the sample.

The data were obtained in a study of blood T cell repertoires in COVID-19 (dated by TCRdb to about 2020). Describing the broader study: Collaborator samples came from the United States, Italy and Spain and covered acute and convalescent phases of COVID-19. The prospective study material was composed of cDNA or gDNA derived from T cells, B-cell-depleted T cells, or PBMCs. Subjects who had been exposed to COVID-19, were actively infected with it, or had recovered from it provided the deeply sampled blood TCRbeta repertoires that made up the dataset. The repertoires were released in a freely available public database intended as a resource for research on the immune response to SARS-CoV-2. Samples came from the ongoing ImmuneRACE study (first 160 participants) plus 1,254 subjects from 6 global collaborators. A de-identified subject ID, COVID-19 status, age in years and sex were almost always included in the sample metadata. HLA class I and class II types, where available, came from metadata supplied by the sample provider rather than from assay-based typing.

On the study overall, not on this receptor specifically: The amount of clinical and demographic metadata varied by source and participant and was provided uncurated.

The chain uses TRBV10-3 and TRBJ1-4, and the D gene may be TRBD1, 5 bases matching. This clonotype was sampled from a man aged 40-49 years with acute COVID-19. Specimen: PBMCs or T cells enriched from blood (not recorded which). The CDR3 region: CATRAGFREKLFF. The base sequence is TGTGCCACAAGGGCAGGGTTTCGCGAAAAACTGTTTTTT.